This T cell receptor (beta chain) was observed in a study of T cells in Graves' hyperthyroidism and ophthalmopathy. Sample collection date corresponds to first hyperthyroidism diagnosis, prior to any ophthalmopathy symptoms. It was RNA transcripts that yielded the amplified TCR beta CDR3 regions. The primer set for the first-round RT-PCR of the TCR CDR3 was HTBI. TCRdb re-derived calls from the multiplex PCR reads in MiXCR, one entry per CDR3 protein. The table has fewer than 450,000 distinct CDR3 sequences, about a sixth seen once. The CDR3 runs 15 residues. The germline V gene encodes CDR1 ENHRY and CDR2 SYGVKD. Trimming pared 6 bases from V and 2 bases from J, leaving 13 bases between.

This clonotype originated in a woman under 40 with Graves' hyperthyroidism that later progressed to Graves' ophthalmopathy. V gene TRBV10-3 combines with J gene TRBJ2-2, with a tentative D call TRBD2 (6 bases). The sample comprised blood. CDR3 bases: TGTGCCATCAGGGAAGGGCGGGGAAACACCGGGGAGCTGTTTTTT. Its protein product is CAIREGRGNTGELFF.